This T cell receptor (beta chain) derives from a study of beta chain features in type 1 diabetes. V was clipped by 6 bases and J by 7 bases, with 16 bases between them. This CDR3 contains 13 residues. Germline V gives CDR1 KGHSH, CDR2 LQKENI. Isolation of CD4+ naive, central memory, regulatory and stem cell-like memory cells was achieved by sorting via CD45RO/CCR7/CD25/CD127/CD95/CD27. To note about this clone: The antigen is unknown.

TCRB transcripts that were expressed got sequenced, as all of the isolated RNA had been reverse transcribed. Deep immunoSEQ sequencing covered naive, central memory and regulatory T cell samples. TCRdb's table, derived via immunoSEQ multiplex PCR, lists solely in-frame clones and lacks some. The table shows 310,000 or so clones, with roughly 8% occurring only once. Notes on the study in general: A greater similarity of naive, central memory and Treg TCRB repertoires was seen among patients than among healthy donors. Cells carrying high TCR expression could end up over-represented when cDNA is sequenced.

The chain uses TRBV18 and TRBJ2-7; the D gene is possibly TRBD1 (5 bases). This clonotype was sampled from a woman in her late teens or twenties in good health. The specimen was central memory CD4+ T cells from blood. CDR3 sequence reads: CASSLDTSGEQYF. In nucleotides, the CDR3 is TGTGCCAGCTCCCTGGACACCTCTGGAGAGCAGTACTTC.